The T cell receptor (beta chain) described here comes from a study of radiotherapy plus CTLA-4 blockade in lung cancer. Turning to the study itself: Disease control was present in 31% of patients, and objective responses in under 20%.

To note about this clone: Its target is not known.

Study findings and constraints: Response was reportedly best predicted by early blood T cell clone dynamics, with interferon-beta. After radiotherapy and ipilimumab, tumor-derived clones expanded in peripheral blood.

Lung cancer patients with chemo-refractory metastatic non-small-cell disease were given focal radiation plus CTLA-4 blockade with ipilimumab. The repertoire was sequenced with immunoSEQ multiplex PCR; TCRdb's copy has only in-frame clones and lacks some. The sample has 90,000 to 130,000 clones; 81% are singletons. V lost 6 bases, J lost 5 bases, and 8 bases stayed unmatched. This CDR3 contains 14 residues. In germline, CDR1 is SNHLY, CDR2 FYNNEI. The sequence derives from a human donor with non-small cell lung cancer that progressed on radiotherapy plus ipilimumab. Some clones in this sample may be carry-over from other donors' samples. The V gene is TRBV2, the J gene TRBJ2-7; 9 bases line up with TRBD1. This material consisted of peripheral blood, taken from a patient treated with radiotherapy plus ipilimumab. The CDR3 region has the DNA TGTGCCAGCAGCGTACAGGGGGCTCTGGACGAGCAGTACTTC. Translation: CASSVQGALDEQYF.